This T cell receptor beta chain was sequenced for a study of cytomegalovirus exposure and HLA in healthy donors. Study in general: The 666 first-cohort repertoires shared a platform with the 120 or so validation repertoires, as reported in a later analysis.

TCRdb's table, derived via immunoSEQ multiplex PCR, lists solely in-frame clones and lacks some. Of about 83,000 clones in the sample, 95% to 97% are singletons; the top ten hold approximately 1.2%. This clone was found once. No antigen is known for it. Germline CDR1 and CDR2: SEHNR and FQNEAQ (reference sequence). This CDR3 comprises 15 residues. Trimming left V 6 bases short and J 1 base short, with 14 bases between. Findings of the study overall: As confirmed in vitro, three CMV-associated chains were specific for CMV antigens. According to a subsequent analysis, TCR clusters identified in the first cohort showed a tendency to co-occur across the approximately 110 validation repertoires. The study labeled fewer than 200 TCR beta chains cytomegalovirus-associated.

Sequenced sample: PBMCs. The chain combines TRBV7-9 with TRBJ2-3; perhaps TRBD2 as D (6 bases). The source is a woman younger than 35 in good health and CMV-seronegative. The CDR3 spells CASRLPGLRTDTQYF. The DNA of the CDR3 is TGTGCCAGCAGGTTACCGGGACTCCGCACAGATACGCAGTATTTT.